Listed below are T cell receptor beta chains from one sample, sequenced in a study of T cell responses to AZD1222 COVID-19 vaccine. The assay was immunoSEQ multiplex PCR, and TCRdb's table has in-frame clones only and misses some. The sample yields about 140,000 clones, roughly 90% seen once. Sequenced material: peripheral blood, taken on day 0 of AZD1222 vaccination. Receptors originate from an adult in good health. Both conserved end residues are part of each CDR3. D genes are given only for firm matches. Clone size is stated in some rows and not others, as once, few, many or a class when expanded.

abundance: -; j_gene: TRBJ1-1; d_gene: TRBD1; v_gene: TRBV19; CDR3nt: TGTGCCAGTAGTGCAGCTACAGGGGGAGGGACTGAAGCTTTCTTT; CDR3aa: CASSAATGGGTEAFF
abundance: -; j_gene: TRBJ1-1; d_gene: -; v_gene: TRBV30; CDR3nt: TGTGCCTGGGGATTTGGACGTCTGAACACTGAAGCTTTCTTT; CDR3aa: CAWGFGRLNTEAFF
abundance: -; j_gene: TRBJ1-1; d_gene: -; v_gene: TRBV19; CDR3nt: TGTGCCAGCACTTTAGTCCCCCCAGGACGTGAAGCTTTCTTT; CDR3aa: CASTLVPPGREAFF
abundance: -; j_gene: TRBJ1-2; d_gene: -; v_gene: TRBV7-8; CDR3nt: TGTGCCAGCAGCTTTGGGGCACACGGCTACACCTTC; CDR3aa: CASSFGAHGYTF
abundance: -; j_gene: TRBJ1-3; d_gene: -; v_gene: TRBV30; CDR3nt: TGTGCCTGGAGCTGGACGTCGTCTGGAAACACCATATATTTT; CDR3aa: CAWSWTSSGNTIYF
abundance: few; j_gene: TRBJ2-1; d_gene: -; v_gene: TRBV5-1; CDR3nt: TGCGCCAGCAGAGAAGTTGCCTCATACAATGAGCAGTTCTTC; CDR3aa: CASREVASYNEQFF
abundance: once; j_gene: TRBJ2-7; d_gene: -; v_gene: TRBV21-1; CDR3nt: TGTGCCATCCGGGCCCCAAACCCATGCGAGCAGTACTTC; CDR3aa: CAIRAPNPCEQYF
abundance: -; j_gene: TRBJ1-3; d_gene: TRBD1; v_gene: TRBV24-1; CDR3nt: TGTGCCACCAGTGATTACGCTAACAGGGGGGTGTCTGGAAACACCATATATTTT; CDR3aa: CATSDYANRGVSGNTIYF
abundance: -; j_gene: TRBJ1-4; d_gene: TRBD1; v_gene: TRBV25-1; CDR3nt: TGTGCCAGCAGTGAATCTTGGGACAGGAGAAATGAAAAACTGTTTTTT; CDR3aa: CASSESWDRRNEKLFF
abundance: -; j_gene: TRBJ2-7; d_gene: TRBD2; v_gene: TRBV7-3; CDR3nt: TGTGCCAGCAGCCCCTCGGGACTAGCGGGCCGAAGGGGCTCCTACGAGCAGTACTTC; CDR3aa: CASSPSGLAGRRGSYEQYF
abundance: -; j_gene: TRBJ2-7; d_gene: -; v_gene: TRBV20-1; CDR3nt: TGCAGTGCTAGTGCACTGGCCCCACCCTACGAGCAGTACTTC; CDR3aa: CSASALAPPYEQYF
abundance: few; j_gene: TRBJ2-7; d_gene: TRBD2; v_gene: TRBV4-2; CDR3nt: TGTGCCAGCAGCCCCGGGACTACGTATTACGAGCAGTACTTC; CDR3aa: CASSPGTTYYEQYF
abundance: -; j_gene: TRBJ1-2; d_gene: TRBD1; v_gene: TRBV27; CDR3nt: TGTGCCAGCAGTTTACAGGGGGCCGGGAGCTACACCTTC; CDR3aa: CASSLQGAGSYTF
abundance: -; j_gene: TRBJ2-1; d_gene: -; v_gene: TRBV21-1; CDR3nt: TGTGCCAGCAGCGCCCGGCTAGCGGGAGAAGGCAATGAGCAGTTCTTC; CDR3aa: CASSARLAGEGNEQFF
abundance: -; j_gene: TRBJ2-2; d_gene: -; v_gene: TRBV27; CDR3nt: TGTGCCAGCAGTCCCCGCGGACGGACCGGGCAGCTGTTTTTT; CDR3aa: CASSPRGRTGQLFF
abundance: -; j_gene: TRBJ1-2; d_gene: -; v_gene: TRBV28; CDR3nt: TGTGCCAGCAGTTTATCGGGGAGTGGGGCAGTCTATGGCTACACCTTC; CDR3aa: CASSLSGSGAVYGYTF
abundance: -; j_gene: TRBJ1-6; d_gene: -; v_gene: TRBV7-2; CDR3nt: TGTGCCAGCAGCTTAGAGTCGAGCTCCTATAATTCACCCCTCCACTTT; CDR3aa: CASSLESSSYNSPLHF
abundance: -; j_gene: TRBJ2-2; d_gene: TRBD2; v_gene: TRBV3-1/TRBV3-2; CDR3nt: TGTGCCAGCCCTCCAGAGGGGACTAGCGGGAGAGGGTACACCGGGGAGCTGTTTTTT; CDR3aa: CASPPEGTSGRGYTGELFF
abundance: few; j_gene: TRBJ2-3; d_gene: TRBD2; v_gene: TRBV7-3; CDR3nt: TGTGCCAGCAGCTGGACTAGCGGGAGTGCAGATACGCAGTATTTT; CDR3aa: CASSWTSGSADTQYF
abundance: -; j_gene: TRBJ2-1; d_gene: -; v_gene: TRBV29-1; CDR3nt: TGCAGCGTGGGTGCCGGGGGTGGATCCTACAATGAGCAGTTCTTC; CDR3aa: CSVGAGGGSYNEQFF
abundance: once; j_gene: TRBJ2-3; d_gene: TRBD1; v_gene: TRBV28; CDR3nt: TGTGCCAGCAGGCCAGACAGGGAAGTTACACATGATACGCAGTATTTT; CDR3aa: CASRPDREVTHDTQYF
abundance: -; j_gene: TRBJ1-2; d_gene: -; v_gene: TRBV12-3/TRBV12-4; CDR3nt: TGTGCCAGCAGTTTGAAGGGTAATGGCTACACCTTC; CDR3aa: CASSLKGNGYTF
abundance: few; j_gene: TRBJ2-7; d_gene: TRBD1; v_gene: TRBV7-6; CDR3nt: TGTGCCAGCAGCTTATCGGGACAGGGGCCCTACGAGCAGTACTTC; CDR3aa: CASSLSGQGPYEQYF
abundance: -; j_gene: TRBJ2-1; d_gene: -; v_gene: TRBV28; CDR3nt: TGTGCCAGCAGTTCCCGGACAGTCTTATACAATGAGCAGTTCTTC; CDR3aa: CASSSRTVLYNEQFF
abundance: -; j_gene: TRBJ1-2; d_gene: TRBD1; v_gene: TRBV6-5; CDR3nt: TGTGCCAGCAGTTCTCGGACAGGCGCCTATGGCTACACCTTC; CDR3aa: CASSSRTGAYGYTF
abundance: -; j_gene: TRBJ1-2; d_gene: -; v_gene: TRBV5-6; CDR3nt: TGTGCCAGCAGCTTCGGTTGGGGCGGCTACACCTTC; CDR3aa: CASSFGWGGYTF
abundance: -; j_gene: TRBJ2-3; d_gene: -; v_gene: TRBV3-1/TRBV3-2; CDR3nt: TGTGCCAGCAGCCTCAGGGGACCGGCAATCACAGATACGCAGTATTTT; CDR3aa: CASSLRGPAITDTQYF
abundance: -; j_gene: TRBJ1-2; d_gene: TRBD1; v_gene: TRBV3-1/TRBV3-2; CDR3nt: TGTGCCAGCAGCCAAGAAGGACAGGGGACCGCAGCAGGCTACACCTTC; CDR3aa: CASSQEGQGTAAGYTF
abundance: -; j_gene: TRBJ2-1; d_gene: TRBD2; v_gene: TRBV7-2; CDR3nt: TGTGCCAGCAGCTTAGCGGGGACTAGCAGCTACAATGAGCAGTTCTTC; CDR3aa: CASSLAGTSSYNEQFF
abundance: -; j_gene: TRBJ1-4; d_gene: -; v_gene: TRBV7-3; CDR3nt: TGTGCCAGCAGCCCGGGAATAGTTGAAACTAATGAAAAACTGTTTTTT; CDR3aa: CASSPGIVETNEKLFF
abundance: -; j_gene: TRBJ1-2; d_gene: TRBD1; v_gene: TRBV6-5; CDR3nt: TGTGCCAGCAGTTTATGGGACAGAACAAACTATGGCTACACCTTC; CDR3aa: CASSLWDRTNYGYTF